Below, 27 T cell receptor beta chains from the same sample are listed, as sequenced in a study of blood T cell repertoires in COVID-19. Clones were read by immunoSEQ multiplex PCR, and TCRdb kept only the in-frame ones, dropping some. Of about 190,000 clones in the sample, 85% are singletons; the top ten hold about 5%. The sequencing input was peripheral blood. Receptor source: a woman at least 80 years old with acute or convalescent COVID-19.

The genes are TRBV27 and TRBJ2-1, with TRBD2 matching 9 bases. The CDR3 runs 18 residues. V lost 0 bases to trimming and J lost 6 bases; unmatched junction nucleotides: 12. Looked up from germline, CDR1 is MNHEY and CDR2 is SMNVEV (reference sequence). The CDR3 spells CASSLSLTSGPIGNEQFF. In nucleotides, the CDR3 is TGTGCCAGCAGTTTATCTCTGACTAGCGGCCCTATCGGCAATGAGCAGTTCTTC.

In this sample, this clone turned up a few times. The chain carries TRBV6-5 and TRBJ2-5, with D perhaps TRBD1 (6 bases). The CDR3 is 15 amino acids. Trimming pared 7 bases from V and 4 bases from J, leaving 19 bases between. Germline CDR1 MNHEY, CDR2 SVGAGI. CDR3 amino acids: CASTNSQGTGETQYF. In DNA form, the CDR3 reads TGTGCCAGCACTAACTCACAGGGAACAGGAGAGACCCAGTACTTC.

In the case of this clone: Distinct nucleotide sequences in the sample also encode this CDR3. The CDR3 coding sequence is TGTGCCAGCAGTTACAGGGGACTAGCGGGAGATACGCAGTATTTT. Translated: CASSYRGLAGDTQYF. The chain has TRBV6-5 and TRBJ2-3, with TRBD2 matching 12 bases. The ends lost 2 bases at V and 5 bases at J; junction bases unmatched: 2. The germline V gene has CDR1 MNHEY and CDR2 SVGAGI. There are 15 residues in the CDR3.

This clone is a singleton in its sample. The chain is built from TRBV18 and TRBJ1-5, with D possibly being TRBD1 (6 bases). The ends were cut back, 2 bases at V and 5 bases at J, with 7 bases in the middle. The CDR3 contains 13 residues. Germline assignment: CDR1 KGHSH and CDR2 LQKENI. The CDR3 DNA follows: TGTGCCAGCTCACCAGGGGGCCATCAGCCCCAGCATTTT. It codes for CASSPGGHQPQHF.

The CDR3 is CASSQETGHNEKLFF. DNA for the CDR3: TGCGCCAGCAGCCAAGAGACAGGGCATAATGAAAAACTGTTTTTT. The chain uses TRBV4-1 and TRBJ1-4, with 7 bases aligning to TRBD1. CDR3 length: 15 residues. CDR1 MGHRA and CDR2 YSYEKL come from the germline V gene. V lost 0 bases and J lost 4; bases outside the gene matches: 2.

The chain employs TRBV3-1 (or the pseudogene TRBV3-2) and TRBJ1-4; D gene ambiguous. CDR3 length: 16 residues. Trimming took 3 bases from V and 4 from J, leaving 15 bases between them. Germline CDR1 and CDR2: LGHDT and YNNKEL (reference sequence). The CDR3 here is CASSHGLWRNNEKLFF. The CDR3 coding sequence is TGTGCCAGCAGCCATGGACTCTGGAGGAATAATGAAAAACTGTTTTTT.

The chain joins TRBV6-1 to TRBJ2-7; D possibly corresponds to TRBD2 (6 bases). CDR1 MNHNS and CDR2 SASEGT come from the germline V gene. The CDR3 is made up of 16 amino acids. Trimming stripped 2 bases from V and 0 bases from J, with 14 bases between. In DNA, the CDR3 is TGTGCCAGCAGTGAATTGGGGACTCTGAGCTCCTACGAGCAGTACTTC. Translated: CASSELGTLSSYEQYF.

V gene TRBV9 combines with J gene TRBJ2-1; 12 nucleotides line up with TRBD2. This CDR3 comprises 15 residues. The germline V gene encodes CDR1 SGDLS and CDR2 YYNGEE. Trimming cost V 2 bases and J 8 bases; bases outside gene matches: 5. As DNA, the CDR3 is TGTGCCAGCAGCGTGACTAGCGGGAGCGTCCATGAGCAGTTCTTC. As protein: CASSVTSGSVHEQFF. The variable domain in full, with the rest retrieved from reference TRBV9 and TRBJ2-1, is DSGVTQTPKHLITATGQRVTLRCSPRSGDLSVYWYQQSLDQGLQFLIQYYNGEERAKGNILERFSAQQFPDLHSELNLSSLELGDSALYFCASSVTSGSVHEQFFGPGTRLTVL.

The DNA for the CDR3 is TGTGCCAGCAGCCCCCGAGGACAGGGTTCCTATGGCTACACCTTC. Translated, it gives CASSPRGQGSYGYTF. The chain uses TRBV7-9 and TRBJ1-2; 8 bases align to TRBD1. The V segment lost 5 bases and the J segment 4 bases; nucleotides outside the gene matches: 9. The CDR3 has 15 residues. Germline CDR1 reads SEHNR; CDR2 reads FQNEAQ (reference sequence).

V usage is TRBV4-3 and J usage is TRBJ1-2; D is ambiguous. CDR1 LGHNA and CDR2 YSLEER come from the germline V gene. V dropped 2 bases and J dropped 1 base, with 11 bases sitting between them. CDR3 size: 15 residues. Written as DNA, the CDR3 is TGCGCCAGCAGCCAATCTGCGTCCGGTAACTATGGCTACACCTTC. Its protein product is CASSQSASGNYGYTF.

This chain joins TRBV4-1 and TRBJ1-4, with D uncertain. The V gene's germline CDR1 is MGHRA and CDR2 YSYEKL. The CDR3 extends over 14 amino acids. The V end was cut by 5 bases, the J end by 4 bases, with 11 bases between. CDR3 nucleotides: TGCGCCAGCAGCGGAGCCGCCATTAATGAAAAACTGTTTTTT. Translating it yields CASSGAAINEKLFF.

This chain uses TRBV3-1 (or the pseudogene TRBV3-2) with TRBJ2-1, with 9 nucleotides matching TRBD2. The CDR3 has 15 amino acids. The J segment lost 7 bases and the V segment lost 2 bases, leaving 6 bases of the junction unmatched. From germline, CDR1 is LGHDT and CDR2 YNNKEL (reference sequence). CDR3 in amino acids: CASSQNSGSMNEQFF. Here the CDR3 DNA reads TGTGCCAGCAGCCAAAATAGCGGGAGCATGAATGAGCAGTTCTTC.

The CDR3 is CASSRLGERKNQPQHF. CDR3 nucleotide sequence: TGTGCCAGCTCACGGCTTGGGGAGAGAAAGAATCAGCCCCAGCATTTT. This chain joins TRBV18 and TRBJ1-5; D ambiguous. V lost 4 bases and J lost 4, with 17 bases in between. Germline V CDR1 and CDR2: KGHSH, LQKENI. This CDR3 comprises 16 residues.

This sequence joins TRBV30 and TRBJ1-1; 10 nucleotides line up with TRBD1. The germline gives CDR1 GTSNPN, CDR2 SVGIG (reference sequence). This CDR3 is built from 15 residues. V lost 8 bases to trimming and J lost 5 bases; unmatched junction nucleotides: 14. CDR3 sequence (DNA): TGTGCCCGCACCTATGGACAGGGGGAATTTACTGAAGCTTTCTTT. Residues: CARTYGQGEFTEAFF. Variable domain in full (rest from reference TRBV30 and TRBJ1-1): SQTIHQWPATLVQPVGSPLSLECTVEGTSNPNLYWYRQAAGRGLQLLFYSVGIGQISSEVPQNLSASRPQDRQFILSSKKLLLSDSGFYLCARTYGQGEFTEAFFGQGTRLTVV.

V usage is TRBV7-6 and J usage is TRBJ2-3; 7 nucleotides line up with TRBD2. The CDR3 extends over 20 amino acids. V gave up 3 bases and J gave up 2 bases; unmatched junction bases: 20. Germline CDR1 reads SGHVS; CDR2 reads FNYEAQ. The CDR3 coding sequence is TGTGCCAGCAGCTTTCCGGTCCCTGATAGCGGGCGGGATTTCACAGATACGCAGTATTTT. Amino acid sequence: CASSFPVPDSGRDFTDTQYF.

The chain has TRBV6-5 and TRBJ2-2, with 9 bases matching TRBD1. Germline V gene lookup returns CDR1 MNHEY and CDR2 SVGAGI. There are 14 residues in the CDR3. V trimming: 8 bases; J trimming: 5 bases; junction bases outside the gene matches: 6. The chain's CDR3 is CASLDRGETGELFF. CDR3 coding DNA: TGTGCCAGCCTGGACAGGGGCGAAACCGGGGAGCTGTTTTTT.

This chain uses TRBV3-1 (or the pseudogene TRBV3-2) with TRBJ2-2; D call uncertain. The CDR3 loop spans 13 amino acids. Germline CDR1 and CDR2: LGHDT and YNNKEL (reference sequence). Trimming stripped 1 base from V and 7 bases from J, with 7 bases between. CDR3 loop: CASSQAGGGELFF. CDR3 nucleotide sequence: TGTGCCAGCAGCCAAGCCGGCGGCGGGGAGCTGTTTTTT.

This chain connects TRBV5-6 to TRBJ2-4, with a tentative D call TRBD1 (5 bases). The V and J ends lost 7 bases and 0 bases respectively, with 14 bases between them. The CDR3 spans 15 residues. Germline CDR1 and CDR2: SGHDT and YYEEEE. This chain's CDR3 is CASHKDSLAKNIQYF. As DNA, the CDR3 is TGTGCCAGCCATAAAGACAGCCTAGCCAAAAACATTCAGTACTTC. The full variable domain, rest sourced from reference TRBV5-6 and TRBJ2-4, is DAGVTQSPTHLIKTRGQQVTLRCSPKSGHDTVSWYQQALGQGPQFIFQYYEEEERQRGNFPDRFSGHQFPNYSSELNVNALLLGDSALYLCASHKDSLAKNIQYFGAGTRLSVL.

The chain combines TRBV5-5 with TRBJ2-1; 8 nucleotides agree with TRBD2. V was pared by 4 bases and J by 9 bases, with 9 bases of the junction left unmatched. The CDR3 runs to 14 residues. CDR1 SGHKS and CDR2 YYEKEE come from the germline V gene (reference sequence). The CDR3 reads CASSPAGEGSEQFF. CDR3 DNA sequence: TGTGCCAGCAGCCCAGCGGGAGAAGGTAGTGAGCAGTTCTTC.

J is TRBJ2-2 and V is TRBV5-1; TRBD1 is a possible D gene (6 bases). Trimming pared 4 bases from V and 5 bases from J, leaving 15 bases between. This CDR3 region has 15 residues. Germline V gene lookup returns CDR1 SGHRS and CDR2 YFSETQ. The CDR3 loop reads CASSPRGIGTGELFF. The DNA of the CDR3 is TGCGCCAGCAGCCCCAGGGGCATAGGGACCGGGGAGCTGTTTTTT.

The chain employs TRBV18 and TRBJ1-1, with TRBD1 matching 9 bases. CDR1 and CDR2 from the germline V gene are KGHSH and LQKENI. J gave up 5 bases and V 2 bases, and 9 bases lay outside the gene matches. This CDR3 region has 16 residues. CDR3 sequence reads: CASSPWDRVWGTEAFF. The CDR3, as DNA: TGTGCCAGCTCACCATGGGACAGGGTTTGGGGTACTGAAGCTTTCTTT.

CDR3 protein: CASSDLDSNEQFF. The CDR3 nucleotides read TGTGCCAGCAGTGACCTAGACTCGAATGAGCAGTTCTTC. This chain connects TRBV25-1 to TRBJ2-1; D remains ambiguous. V lost 3 bases, J lost 7 bases, and 10 bases lay in between. Germline assignment: CDR1 MGHDK and CDR2 SYGVNS. CDR3 length: 13 amino acids.

The chain couples TRBV3-1 (or the pseudogene TRBV3-2) to TRBJ1-2, with D hard to call. Trimming cost V 4 bases and J 1 base, with 4 bases left between them. Germline values: CDR1 LGHDT, CDR2 YNNKEL (reference sequence). The CDR3 is 12 amino acids. The CDR3 loop is CASSLSNYGYTF. CDR3 in DNA: TGTGCCAGCAGCCTGAGTAACTATGGCTACACCTTC.

The J gene is TRBJ2-3, the V gene TRBV5-4; maybe TRBD2 (6 bases). The germline V gene encodes CDR1 SGHNT and CDR2 YYREEE (reference sequence). V was pared by 0 bases and J by 1 base, with 12 bases between. The CDR3 loop spans 16 amino acids. The CDR3 loop reads CASSLGGASGTDTQYF. The CDR3 coding sequence is TGTGCCAGCAGCTTGGGCGGGGCATCGGGCACAGATACGCAGTATTTT.

The CDR3 loop reads CASSYPSVTYEQYF. For the CDR3, the DNA is TGTGCCAGCAGTTACCCTAGCGTAACCTACGAGCAGTACTTC. The V call is TRBV6-2 or TRBV6-3, the J call TRBJ2-7, with TRBD2 as a possible D gene (6 bases). CDR1 MNHEY and CDR2 SVGEGT come from the germline V gene. Trimming took 2 bases from V and 2 from J, leaving 10 bases between them. This CDR3 has 14 amino acids.

The V call is TRBV7-3, the J call TRBJ2-7; tentative D call: TRBD2 (5 bases). Germline-derived CDR1 and CDR2 are SGHTA and FQGTGA. The CDR3 covers 15 residues. The V end lost 1 base, the J end lost 0 bases, and 10 bases lay between the germline ends. CDR3 DNA: TGTGCCAGCAGCTTAAGGGGAGACACCTCCTACGAGCAGTACTTC. Amino acids: CASSLRGDTSYEQYF.

The V and J genes are TRBV6-5 and TRBJ1-2; D may be TRBD1 (6 bases). The CDR3 runs to 12 residues. With 8 bases removed from V and 7 bases from J, the gap between germline ends came to 14 bases. CDR1 is MNHEY, CDR2 SVGAGI, per germline. The CDR3, as DNA: TGTGCCAGCCAGAGGACAGTACGTGGCTACACCTTC. Amino acids: CASQRTVRGYTF.